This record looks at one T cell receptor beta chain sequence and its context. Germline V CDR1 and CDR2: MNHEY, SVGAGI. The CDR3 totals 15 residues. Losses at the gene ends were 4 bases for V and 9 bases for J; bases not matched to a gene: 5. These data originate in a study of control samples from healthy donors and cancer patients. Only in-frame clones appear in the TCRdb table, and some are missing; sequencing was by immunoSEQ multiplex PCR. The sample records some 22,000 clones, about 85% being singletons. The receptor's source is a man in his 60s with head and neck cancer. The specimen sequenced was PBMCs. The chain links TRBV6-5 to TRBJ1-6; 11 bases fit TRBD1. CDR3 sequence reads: CASSFGQGAGSPLHF. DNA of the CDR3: TGTGCCAGCAGTTTCGGACAGGGGGCAGGTTCACCCCTCCACTTT.